This TCR beta chain originates from a study of cytomegalovirus exposure and HLA in healthy donors. The germline V gene encodes CDR1 SGHRS and CDR2 YFSETQ. J was trimmed by 3 bases and V by 4 bases; bases with no gene match: 9. The CDR3 runs 16 residues. The primer mix had 60 Vbeta and 13 Jbeta primers. Authors' analysis steps: Later analysis identified roughly 82 million unique TCR beta chains, about 10 million shared. Here immunoSEQ multiplex PCR was the method, and the copy in TCRdb shows in-frame clones only, minus some. That table is the source of V, J and clone size, and D and trimming were worked out from the DNA. This table has around 50,000 clones, about 50% appearing once. The table lists this clone with a few counts.

The chain couples TRBV5-1 to TRBJ1-4, with 7 bases aligning to TRBD1. This receptor was taken from a human donor in good health. The sample consisted of PBMCs. The CDR3 bases are TGCGCCAGCAGCCCCCGAGGGGGCGAATCTAATGAAAAACTGTTTTTT. Protein sequence: CASSPRGGESNEKLFF.